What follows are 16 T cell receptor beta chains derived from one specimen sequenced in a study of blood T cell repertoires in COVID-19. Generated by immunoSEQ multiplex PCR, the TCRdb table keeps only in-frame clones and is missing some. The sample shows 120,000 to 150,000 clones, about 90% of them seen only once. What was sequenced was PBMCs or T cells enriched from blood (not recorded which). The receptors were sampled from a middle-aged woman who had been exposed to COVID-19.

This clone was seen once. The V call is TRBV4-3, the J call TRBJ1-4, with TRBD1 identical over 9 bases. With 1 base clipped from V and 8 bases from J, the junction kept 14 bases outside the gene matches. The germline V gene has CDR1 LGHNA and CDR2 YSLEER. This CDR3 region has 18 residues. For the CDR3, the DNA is TGCGCCAGCAGCCAAGTACCTTGGGGACAGGGCGAAGGCGAAAAACTGTTTTTT. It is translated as CASSQVPWGQGEGEKLFF.

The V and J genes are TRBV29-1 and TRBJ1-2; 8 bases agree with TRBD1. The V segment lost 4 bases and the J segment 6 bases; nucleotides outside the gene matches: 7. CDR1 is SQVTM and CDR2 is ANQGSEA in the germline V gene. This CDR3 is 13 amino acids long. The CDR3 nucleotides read TGCAGCGTTGGCGGACAGGGAAAACATGGCTACACCTTC. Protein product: CSVGGQGKHGYTF.

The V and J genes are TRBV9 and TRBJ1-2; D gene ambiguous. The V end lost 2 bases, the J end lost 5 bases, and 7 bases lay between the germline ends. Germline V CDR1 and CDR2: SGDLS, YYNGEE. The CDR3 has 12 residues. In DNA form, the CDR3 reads TGTGCCAGCAGCGTCTACCGGTATGGCTACACCTTC. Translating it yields CASSVYRYGYTF.

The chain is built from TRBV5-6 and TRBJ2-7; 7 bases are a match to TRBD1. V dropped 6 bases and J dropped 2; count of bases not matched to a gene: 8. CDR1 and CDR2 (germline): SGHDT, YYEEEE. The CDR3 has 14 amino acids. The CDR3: CASTQSGTAYEQYF. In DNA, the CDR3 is TGTGCCAGCACTCAATCCGGGACAGCCTACGAGCAGTACTTC.

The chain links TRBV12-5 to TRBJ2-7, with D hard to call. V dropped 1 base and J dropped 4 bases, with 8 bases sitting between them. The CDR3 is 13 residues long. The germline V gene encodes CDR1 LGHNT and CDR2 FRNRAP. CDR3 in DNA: TGTGCTAGTGGTTTGGGGCTCTCTTACGAGCAGTACTTC. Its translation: CASGLGLSYEQYF. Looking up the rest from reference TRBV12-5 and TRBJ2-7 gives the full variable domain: DARVTQTPRHKVTEMGQEVTMRCQPILGHNTVFWYRQTMMQGLELLAYFRNRAPLDDSGMPKDRFSAEMPDATLATLKIQPSEPRDSAVYFCASGLGLSYEQYFGPGTRLTVT.

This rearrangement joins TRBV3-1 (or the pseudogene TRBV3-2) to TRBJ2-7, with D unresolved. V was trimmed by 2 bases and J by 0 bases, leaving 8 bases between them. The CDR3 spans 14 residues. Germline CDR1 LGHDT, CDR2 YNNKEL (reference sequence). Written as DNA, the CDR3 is TGTGCCAGCAGCCAAATTCTCAGCTCCTACGAGCAGTACTTC. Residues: CASSQILSSYEQYF.

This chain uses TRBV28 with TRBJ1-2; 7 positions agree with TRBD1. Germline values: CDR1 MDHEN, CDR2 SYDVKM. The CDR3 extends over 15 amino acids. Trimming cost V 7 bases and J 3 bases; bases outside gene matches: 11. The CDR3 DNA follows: TGTGCCAGCAACCCGGGAGGGGGCGTGTACTATGGCTACACCTTC. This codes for CASNPGGGVYYGYTF.

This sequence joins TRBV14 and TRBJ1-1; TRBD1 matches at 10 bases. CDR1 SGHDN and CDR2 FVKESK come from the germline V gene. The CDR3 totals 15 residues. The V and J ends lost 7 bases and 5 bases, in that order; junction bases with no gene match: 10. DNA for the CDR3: TGTGCCAGCAACCCCGCGGGACAGGGGTATACTGAAGCTTTCTTT. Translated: CASNPAGQGYTEAFF.

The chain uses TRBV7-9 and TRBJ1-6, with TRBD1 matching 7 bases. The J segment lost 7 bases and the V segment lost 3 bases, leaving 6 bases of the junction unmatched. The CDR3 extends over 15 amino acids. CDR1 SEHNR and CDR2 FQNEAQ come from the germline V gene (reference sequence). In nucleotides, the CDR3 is TGTGCCAGCAGCTTTGATGGGACAGAGAATTCACCCCTCCACTTT. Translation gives CASSFDGTENSPLHF.

The CDR3 DNA is TGCGCCAGCAGCTTTGAGAACAGGGCAGATACGCAGTATTTT. Its translation is CASSFENRADTQYF. The chain has TRBV5-1 and TRBJ2-3; weak D call: TRBD1 (6 bases). The V gene's germline CDR1 is SGHRS and CDR2 YFSETQ. This CDR3 region has 14 residues. V lost 2 bases and J 4 bases, leaving 11 bases between the germline ends.

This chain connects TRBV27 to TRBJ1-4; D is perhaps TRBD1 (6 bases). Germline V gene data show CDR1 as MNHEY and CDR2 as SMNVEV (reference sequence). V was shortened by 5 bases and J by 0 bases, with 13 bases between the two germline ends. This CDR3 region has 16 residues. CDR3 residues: CASSLQGSATNEKLFF. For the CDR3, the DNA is TGTGCCAGCAGTCTCCAGGGGTCTGCAACTAATGAAAAACTGTTTTTT.

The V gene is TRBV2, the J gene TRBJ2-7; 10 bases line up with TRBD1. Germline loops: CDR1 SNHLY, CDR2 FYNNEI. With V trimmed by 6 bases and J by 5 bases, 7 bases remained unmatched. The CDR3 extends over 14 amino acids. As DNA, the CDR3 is TGTGCCAGCAGCTGGACAGGGGGTGGGCACGAGCAGTACTTC. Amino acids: CASSWTGGGHEQYF.

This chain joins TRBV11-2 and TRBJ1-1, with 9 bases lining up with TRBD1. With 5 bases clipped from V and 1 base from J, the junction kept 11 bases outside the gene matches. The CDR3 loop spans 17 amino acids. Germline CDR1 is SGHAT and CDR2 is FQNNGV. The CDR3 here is CASSQYRGLGSNTEAFF. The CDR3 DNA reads TGTGCCAGCAGCCAATACAGGGGGCTCGGTTCGAACACTGAAGCTTTCTTT.

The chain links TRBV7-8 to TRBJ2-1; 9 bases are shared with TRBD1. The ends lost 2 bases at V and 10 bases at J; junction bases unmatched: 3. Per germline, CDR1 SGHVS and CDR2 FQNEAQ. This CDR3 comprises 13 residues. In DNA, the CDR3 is TGTGCCAGCAGCTTACAGGGACAGGGAGAGCAGTTCTTC. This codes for CASSLQGQGEQFF.

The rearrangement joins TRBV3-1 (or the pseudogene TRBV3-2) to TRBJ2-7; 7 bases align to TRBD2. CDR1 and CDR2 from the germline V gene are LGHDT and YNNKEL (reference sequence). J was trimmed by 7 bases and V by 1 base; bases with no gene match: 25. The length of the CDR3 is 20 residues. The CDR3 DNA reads TGTGCCAGCAGCCAAGTAGGAACTTTGTCCGAGGGCGGGAGACCTCGGGAGCAGTACTTC. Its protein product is CASSQVGTLSEGGRPREQYF.

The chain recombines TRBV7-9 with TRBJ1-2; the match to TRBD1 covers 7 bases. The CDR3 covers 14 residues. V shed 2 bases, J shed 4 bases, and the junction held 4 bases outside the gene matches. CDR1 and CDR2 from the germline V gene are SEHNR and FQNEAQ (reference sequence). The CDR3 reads CASSLTQGSYGYTF. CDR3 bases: TGTGCCAGCAGCTTAACACAGGGGAGCTATGGCTACACCTTC.